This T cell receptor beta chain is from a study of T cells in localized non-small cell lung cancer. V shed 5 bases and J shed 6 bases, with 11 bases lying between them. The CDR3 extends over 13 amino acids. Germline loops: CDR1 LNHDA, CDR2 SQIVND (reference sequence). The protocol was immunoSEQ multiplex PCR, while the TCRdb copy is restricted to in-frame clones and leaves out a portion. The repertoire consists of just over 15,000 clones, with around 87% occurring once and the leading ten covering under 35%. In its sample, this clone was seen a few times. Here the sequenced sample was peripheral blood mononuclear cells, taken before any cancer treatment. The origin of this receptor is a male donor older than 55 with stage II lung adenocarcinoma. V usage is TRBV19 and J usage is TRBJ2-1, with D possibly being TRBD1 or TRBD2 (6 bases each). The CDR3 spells CASSGGPGNEQFF. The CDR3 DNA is TGTGCCAGTAGTGGGGGGCCGGGCAATGAGCAGTTCTTC.